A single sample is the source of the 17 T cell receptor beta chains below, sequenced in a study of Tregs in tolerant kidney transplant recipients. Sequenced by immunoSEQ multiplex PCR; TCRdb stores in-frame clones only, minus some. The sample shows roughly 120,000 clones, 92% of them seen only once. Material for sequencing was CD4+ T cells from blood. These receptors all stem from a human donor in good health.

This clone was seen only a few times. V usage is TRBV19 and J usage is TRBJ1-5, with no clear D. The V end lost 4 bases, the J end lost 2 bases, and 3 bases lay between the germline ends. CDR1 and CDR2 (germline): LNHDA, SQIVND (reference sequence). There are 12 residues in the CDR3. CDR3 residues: CASSRGNQPQHF. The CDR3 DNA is TGTGCCAGTAGTAGGGGCAATCAGCCCCAGCATTTT.

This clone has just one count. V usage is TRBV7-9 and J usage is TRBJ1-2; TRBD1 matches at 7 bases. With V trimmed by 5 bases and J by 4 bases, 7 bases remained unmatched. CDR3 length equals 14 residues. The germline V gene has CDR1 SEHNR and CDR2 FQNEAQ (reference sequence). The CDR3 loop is CASSATGLGYGYTF. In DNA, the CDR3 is TGTGCCAGCAGCGCGACAGGGTTGGGCTATGGCTACACCTTC.

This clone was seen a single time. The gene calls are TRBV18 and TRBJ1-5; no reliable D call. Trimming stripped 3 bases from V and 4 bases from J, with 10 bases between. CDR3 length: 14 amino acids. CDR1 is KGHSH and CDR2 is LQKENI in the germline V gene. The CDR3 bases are TGTGCCAGCTCACCTCTGCAGGCGAATCAGCCCCAGCATTTT. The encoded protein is CASSPLQANQPQHF. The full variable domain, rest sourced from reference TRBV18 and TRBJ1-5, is NAGVMQNPRHLVRRRGQEARLRCSPMKGHSHVYWYRQLPEEGLKFMVYLQKENIIDESGMPKERFSAEFPKEGPSILRIQQVVRGDSAAYFCASSPLQANQPQHFGDGTRLSIL.

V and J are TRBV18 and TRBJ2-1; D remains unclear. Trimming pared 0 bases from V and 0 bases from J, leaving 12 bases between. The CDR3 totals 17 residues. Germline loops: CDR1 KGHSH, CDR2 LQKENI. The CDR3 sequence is CASSPPLVFSSYNEQFF. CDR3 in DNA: TGTGCCAGCTCACCACCGTTGGTTTTTAGCTCCTACAATGAGCAGTTCTTC.

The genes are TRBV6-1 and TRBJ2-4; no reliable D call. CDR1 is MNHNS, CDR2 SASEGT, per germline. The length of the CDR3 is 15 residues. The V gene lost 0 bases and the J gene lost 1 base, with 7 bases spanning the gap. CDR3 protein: CASSEALNAKNIQYF. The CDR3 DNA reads TGTGCCAGCAGTGAAGCGTTAAATGCCAAAAACATTCAGTACTTC.

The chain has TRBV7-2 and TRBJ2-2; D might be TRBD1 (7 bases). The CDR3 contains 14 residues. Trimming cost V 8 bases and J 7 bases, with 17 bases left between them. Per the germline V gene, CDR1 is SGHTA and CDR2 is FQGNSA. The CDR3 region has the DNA TGTGCCAGCGGAAGACAGGGACTTGGCGGGGAGCTGTTTTTT. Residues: CASGRQGLGGELFF.

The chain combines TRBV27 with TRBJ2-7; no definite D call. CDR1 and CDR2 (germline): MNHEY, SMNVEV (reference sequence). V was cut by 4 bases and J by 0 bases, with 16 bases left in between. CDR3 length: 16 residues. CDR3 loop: CASSYKAPAYSYEQYF. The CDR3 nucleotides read TGTGCCAGCAGTTACAAGGCGCCAGCTTACTCCTACGAGCAGTACTTC.

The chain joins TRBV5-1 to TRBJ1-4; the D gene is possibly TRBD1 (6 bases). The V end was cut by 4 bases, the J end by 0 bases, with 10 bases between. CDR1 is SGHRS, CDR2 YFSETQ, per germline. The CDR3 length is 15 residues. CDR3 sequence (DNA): TGCGCCAGCAGCGGGACACCAGCAACTAATGAAAAACTGTTTTTT. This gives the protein CASSGTPATNEKLFF.

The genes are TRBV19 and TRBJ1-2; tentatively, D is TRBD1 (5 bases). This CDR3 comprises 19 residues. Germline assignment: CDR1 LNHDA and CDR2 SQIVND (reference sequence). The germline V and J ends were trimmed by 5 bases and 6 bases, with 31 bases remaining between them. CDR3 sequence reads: CASSLRGGRGTWDRNGYTF. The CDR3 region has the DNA TGTGCCAGTAGTCTTAGGGGCGGCCGCGGTACTTGGGATCGAAATGGCTACACCTTC. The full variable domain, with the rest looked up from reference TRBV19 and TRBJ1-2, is DGGITQSPKYLFRKEGQNVTLSCEQNLNHDAMYWYRQDPGQGLRLIYYSQIVNDFQKGDIAEGYSVSREKKESFPLTVTSAQKNPTAFYLCASSLRGGRGTWDRNGYTFGSGTRLTVV.

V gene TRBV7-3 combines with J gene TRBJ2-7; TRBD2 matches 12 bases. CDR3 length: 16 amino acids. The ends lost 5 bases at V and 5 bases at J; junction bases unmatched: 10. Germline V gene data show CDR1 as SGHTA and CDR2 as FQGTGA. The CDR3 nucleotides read TGTGCCAGCAGCCCCCCCCTAGCGGGGGGGCCCAACGAGCAGTACTTC. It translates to CASSPPLAGGPNEQYF.

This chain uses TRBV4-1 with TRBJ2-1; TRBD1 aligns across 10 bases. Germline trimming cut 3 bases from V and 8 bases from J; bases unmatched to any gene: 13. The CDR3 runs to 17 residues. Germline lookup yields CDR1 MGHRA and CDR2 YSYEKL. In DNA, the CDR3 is TGCGCCAGCAGCCAGAGGTGGACAGGGGGGCTGTTCTATGAGCAGTTCTTC. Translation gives CASSQRWTGGLFYEQFF.

The CDR3 is CASSLGQGGYGYTF. The CDR3 DNA is TGCGCCAGCAGCTTGGGACAGGGAGGCTATGGCTACACCTTC. The chain joins TRBV5-1 to TRBJ1-2, with 7 bases identical to TRBD1. The CDR3 has 14 residues. Germline values: CDR1 SGHRS, CDR2 YFSETQ. V trimming: 0 bases; J trimming: 4 bases; junction bases outside the gene matches: 3.

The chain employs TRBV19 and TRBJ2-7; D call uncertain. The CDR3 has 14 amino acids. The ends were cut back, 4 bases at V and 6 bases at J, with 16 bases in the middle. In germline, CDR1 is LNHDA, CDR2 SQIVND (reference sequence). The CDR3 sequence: CASSNKMGSLEQYF. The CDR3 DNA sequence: TGTGCCAGTAGTAATAAGATGGGCAGTCTCGAGCAGTACTTC.

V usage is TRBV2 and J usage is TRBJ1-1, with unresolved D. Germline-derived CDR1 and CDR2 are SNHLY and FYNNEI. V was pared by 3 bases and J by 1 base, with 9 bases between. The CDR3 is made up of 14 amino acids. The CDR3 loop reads CASSEFGRNTEAFF. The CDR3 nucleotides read TGTGCCAGCAGTGAGTTCGGCAGGAACACTGAAGCTTTCTTT.

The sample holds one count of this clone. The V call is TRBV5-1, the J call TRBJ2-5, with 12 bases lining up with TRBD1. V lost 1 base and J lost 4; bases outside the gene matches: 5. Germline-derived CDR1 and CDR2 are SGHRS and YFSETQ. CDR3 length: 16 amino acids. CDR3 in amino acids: CASSLFGTGGAETQYF. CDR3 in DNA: TGCGCCAGCAGCTTGTTTGGGACAGGGGGCGCAGAGACCCAGTACTTC.

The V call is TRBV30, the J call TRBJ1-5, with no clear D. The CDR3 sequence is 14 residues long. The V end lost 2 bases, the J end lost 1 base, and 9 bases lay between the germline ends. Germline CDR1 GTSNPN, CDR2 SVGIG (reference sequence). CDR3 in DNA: TGTGCCTGGAGTTGGGGAATCAGCAATCAGCCCCAGCATTTT. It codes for CAWSWGISNQPQHF.

The CDR3 coding sequence is TGTGCCAGCTCACCGATAGACAGGAGCTCTGGAAACACCATATATTTT. This sequence encodes CASSPIDRSSGNTIYF. The chain links TRBV18 to TRBJ1-3; maybe TRBD1 (6 bases). This CDR3 contains 16 residues. V lost 3 bases to trimming and J lost 0 bases, with 12 bases between them. Germline V gene lookup returns CDR1 KGHSH and CDR2 LQKENI.